This T cell receptor beta chain emerged from a study of T cells expressing NK-cell markers. Scientists made TCR beta cDNA using 5'RACE template switching with UMIs. TCRdb processed the 5' RACE reads again and assigns one entry to each CDR3 protein, with no DNA. This sample's table reports roughly 430,000 distinct CDR3 sequences. The study's findings and limits: Expanded clones of NKG2C+ T cells had an unclear HCMV specificity.

Notes on this clonotype: The target antigen is unknown.

The source material was blood T cells: a sorted CD56 or NKG2C T cell subset, CD4+ or CD8+ T cells, or bulk PBMC T cells (not recorded which). This TCR was sampled from a woman between 18 and 70 years old in good health.

The CDR3 is CASSQDLSEGNSDTQYF. This chain uses TRBV4-3 with TRBJ2-3; TCRdb reports TRBD1, a call that lacks DNA to check it against. Per germline, CDR1 LGHNA and CDR2 YSLEER. The CDR3 consists of 17 residues.